The 22 T cell receptor beta chains listed next were all sequenced from one sample in a study of T cells in Graves' hyperthyroidism and ophthalmopathy. Amplification of TCR beta CDR3 regions used RNA as the template. Initially, a first-round RT-PCR of the TCR CDR3 employed the HTBI primer set. TCRdb reprocessed the multiplex PCR reads via MiXCR and lists one record per CDR3 protein. The table lists about 560,000 distinct CDR3 sequences, over 15% of them singletons, with 15% to 20% in the top ten. What was sequenced was blood. The receptors derive from a woman aged 18-30 years with Graves' hyperthyroidism.

This clonotype was counted ten times or more. The V call is TRBV20-1, the J call TRBJ2-5; no clear D gene. V was cut by 4 bases and J by 5 bases, with 11 bases left in between. This CDR3 has 12 amino acids. In germline, CDR1 is DFQATT, CDR2 SNEGSKA (reference sequence). CDR3 in amino acids: CSATNLLETQYF. The CDR3 DNA sequence: TGCAGTGCTACAAACCTCTTGGAGACCCAGTACTTC.

This clonotype was recorded at least ten times. The chain couples TRBV2 to TRBJ2-5; D tentatively fits TRBD1 or TRBD2 (6 bases each). Between the trimmed V and J ends, which lost 7 bases and 5 bases, there was a span of 17 bases. The CDR3 has 14 residues. Germline lookup yields CDR1 SNHLY and CDR2 FYNNEI. Here the CDR3 reads CASTFGGAGETQYF. CDR3 nucleotide sequence: TGTGCCAGCACTTTCGGGGGCGCGGGGGAGACCCAGTACTTC.

The rearrangement uses TRBV25-1 and TRBJ2-5, with D maybe TRBD2 (6 bases). The CDR3 contains 14 residues. Germline CDR1 and CDR2: MGHDK and SYGVNS. V lost 2 bases and J lost 5, with 12 bases in between. CDR3 amino acids: CASSEIGGVETQYF. The CDR3 DNA follows: TGTGCCAGCAGTGAAATCGGGGGAGTGGAGACCCAGTACTTC.

The chain couples TRBV6-1 to TRBJ2-3; 9 bases match TRBD2. This CDR3 region has 16 residues. CDR1 and CDR2 (germline): MNHNS, SASEGT. V lost 5 bases and J lost 0; bases outside the gene matches: 6. The CDR3 sequence is CASSTLAGPSTDTQYF. The DNA for the CDR3 is TGTGCCAGCAGTACCCTAGCGGGGCCCAGCACAGATACGCAGTATTTT.

The chain joins TRBV11-2 to TRBJ2-1; D is undetermined. This CDR3 has 12 residues. V was shortened by 3 bases and J by 11 bases, with 11 bases between the two germline ends. Germline V gene lookup returns CDR1 SGHAT and CDR2 FQNNGV. CDR3 in DNA: TGTGCCAGCAGCTTCGGGTTAGCCCAGCAGTTCTTC. Residues: CASSFGLAQQFF.

V and J are TRBV18 and TRBJ1-4; D not resolved. The germline gives CDR1 KGHSH, CDR2 LQKENI. V was shortened by 4 bases and J by 8 bases, with 11 bases between the two germline ends. The CDR3 totals 13 residues. The CDR3 DNA sequence: TGTGCCAGCTCACAACGGGAGACCGAAAAACTGTTTTTT. Residues: CASSQRETEKLFF.

Of note for this clonotype: A much larger clone lies a single base off, so this may be a read error. The chain joins TRBV27 to TRBJ2-1, with a tentative D call TRBD2 (6 bases). Germline CDR1 and CDR2: MNHEY and SMNVEV (reference sequence). This CDR3 is built from 16 residues. The CDR3 loop is CVSPGDSQQDSAEQFF. The CDR3, as DNA: TGTGTCAGCCCCGGGGACTCCCAGCAAGATTCAGCTGAGCAGTTCTTC.

This chain joins TRBV10-2 and TRBJ1-2; 8 nucleotides line up with TRBD1. The CDR3 consists of 14 residues. Germline lookup yields CDR1 WSHSY and CDR2 SAAADI. J was trimmed by 3 bases and V by 6 bases; bases with no gene match: 6. The CDR3 sequence: CASSRTGKDYGYTF. The CDR3 DNA reads TGCGCCAGCAGCCGGACAGGGAAGGACTATGGCTACACCTTC.

This clonotype was picked up many times. The rearrangement links TRBV28 to TRBJ2-1; maybe TRBD2 (6 bases). Germline loops: CDR1 MDHEN, CDR2 SYDVKM. The CDR3 runs 16 residues. The V gene lost 8 bases and the J gene lost 4 bases, with 21 bases spanning the gap. The CDR3 sequence: CASGSRSRGAYNEQFF. Here the CDR3 DNA reads TGTGCCAGCGGGTCGAGGTCTCGCGGGGCTTACAATGAGCAGTTCTTC.

This clonotype was seen ten or more times. The CDR3 reads CASTMSGGWLDEQYF. CDR3 DNA: TGTGCCAGCACCATGAGTGGGGGATGGCTTGACGAGCAGTACTTC. The rearrangement uses TRBV6-4 and TRBJ2-7, with D possibly called TRBD1 or TRBD2 (5 bases each). The germline gives CDR1 MRHNA, CDR2 SNTAGT. V was trimmed by 7 bases and J by 5 bases, leaving 21 bases between them. The CDR3 length is 15 residues.

This clonotype was detected a few times. The chain combines TRBV14 with TRBJ2-3, with TRBD2 matching over 10 bases. Germline V gene sequence: CDR1 SGHDN, CDR2 FVKESK. J gave up 4 bases and V 4 bases, and 8 bases lay outside the gene matches. The length of the CDR3 is 16 residues. The CDR3 DNA reads TGTGCCAGCAGCCGGGGGGCAGCGGGAGGGCCAGATACGCAGTATTTT. This encodes CASSRGAAGGPDTQYF.

This clonotype was observed a few times. CDR3 sequence: CASSFASYNSPLHF. DNA of the CDR3: TGTGCCAGCAGTTTTGCTAGTTATAATTCACCCCTCCACTTT. The chain employs TRBV6-5 and TRBJ1-6, with D unresolved. Germline CDR1 MNHEY, CDR2 SVGAGI. The V gene lost 4 bases and the J gene lost 4 bases, with 8 bases spanning the gap. This CDR3 contains 14 residues.

The chain combines TRBV12-3 or TRBV12-4 with TRBJ2-7, with TRBD1 matching over 7 bases. This CDR3 has 14 amino acids. Trimming removed 2 bases from V and 7 bases from J; junction bases left unmatched: 8. CDR3 nucleotide sequence: TGTGCCAGCAGTTTACGGACAGGACTGGAGGAGCAGTACTTC. Protein sequence: CASSLRTGLEEQYF.

This clonotype came up a few times. The chain has TRBV6-1 and TRBJ1-1; D unresolved. The CDR3 has 14 residues. V was clipped by 8 bases and J by 0 bases, with 13 bases between them. Germline V CDR1 and CDR2: MNHNS, SASEGT. The CDR3 spells CASSGYLMNTEAFF. In DNA form, the CDR3 reads TGTGCCAGCTCGGGGTACCTTATGAACACTGAAGCTTTCTTT.

This clonotype came up a few times. This chain connects TRBV24-1 to TRBJ2-5; D call uncertain. The V end was cut by 4 bases, the J end by 1 base, with 15 bases between. The CDR3 loop spans 16 amino acids. Germline V gives CDR1 KGHDR, CDR2 SFDVKD. CDR3 sequence reads: CATSDPVRWGQETQYF. As DNA, the CDR3 is TGTGCCACCAGTGACCCTGTTCGCTGGGGCCAAGAGACCCAGTACTTC.

This chain joins TRBV7-9 and TRBJ2-7; weak D call: TRBD1 (6 bases). Germline loops: CDR1 SEHNR, CDR2 FQNEAQ (reference sequence). This CDR3 spans 13 amino acids. V was shortened by 1 base and J by 7 bases, with 11 bases between the two germline ends. CDR3 protein: CASSLGQAREQYF. CDR3 coding DNA: TGTGCCAGCAGCTTAGGACAGGCGAGGGAGCAGTACTTC.

This clonotype showed up many times. The chain recombines TRBV28 with TRBJ2-7, with 12 bases aligning to TRBD1. The germline CDR1 and CDR2 sequences are MDHEN and SYDVKM. The CDR3 is 15 amino acids. V lost 2 bases and J lost 3; bases outside the gene matches: 2. DNA for the CDR3: TGTGCCAGCAGTTTAGGGACAGGGGGCATCTACGAGCAGTACTTC. It is translated as CASSLGTGGIYEQYF.

This clonotype showed up many times. The chain has TRBV2 and TRBJ2-7, with TRBD1 as a possible D gene (5 bases). Germline values: CDR1 SNHLY, CDR2 FYNNEI. This CDR3 has 15 amino acids. Trimming cost V 2 bases and J 3 bases, with 14 bases left between them. CDR3 region: CASSEQGRVDYEQYF. As DNA, the CDR3 is TGTGCCAGCAGTGAACAGGGTCGTGTAGACTACGAGCAGTACTTC.

The table lists this clonotype with many counts. This chain connects TRBV20-1 to TRBJ1-1, with unresolved D. CDR1 and CDR2 (germline): DFQATT, SNEGSKA (reference sequence). CDR3 length equals 10 residues. V was shortened by 5 bases and J by 6 bases, with 7 bases between the two germline ends. CDR3 nucleotide sequence: TGCAGTGCTTCCAAATCTGAAGCTTTCTTT. Translating gives CSASKSEAFF.

This chain joins TRBV5-1 and TRBJ2-7, with 7 bases lining up with TRBD2. The V gene's germline CDR1 is SGHRS and CDR2 YFSETQ. The junction had 3 bases not matched to a gene; V was cut back by 5 bases and J by 4 bases. The CDR3 consists of 12 residues. CDR3 amino acids: CASRRGMYEQYF. In DNA, the CDR3 is TGCGCCAGCAGGCGGGGGATGTACGAGCAGTACTTC.

Details on this clonotype: This may be a read error, as it is one base from a much larger clone. The chain recombines TRBV12-3 or TRBV12-4 with TRBJ2-1; D is ambiguous. The CDR3 length is 15 residues. V gave up 6 bases and J gave up 6 bases, with 18 bases separating them. The DNA of the CDR3 is TGTGCCAGCAGCCGAGGCGGTGAGCTAGTCAATGAGCAGTTCTTC. This encodes CASSRGGELVNEQFF.

The sample holds many counts of this clonotype. This chain links TRBV4-2 with TRBJ2-7, with 8 nucleotides matching TRBD1. Germline assignment: CDR1 LGHNA and CDR2 YNFKEQ. The CDR3 has 16 amino acids. Trimming removed 1 base from V and 6 bases from J; junction bases left unmatched: 11. CDR3 loop: CASSQATDRAKGEQYF. The CDR3 coding sequence is TGTGCCAGCAGCCAAGCCACGGACAGGGCGAAGGGCGAGCAGTACTTC.